This T cell receptor (beta chain) was sequenced for a study of vaccination and CD4 T cells after COVID-19. The CDR3 runs 14 residues. Trimming left V 6 bases short and J 4 bases short, with 15 bases between. This clonotype appeared a few times. Its specificity is not known. The Oncomine TCR Beta short-read assay was what sequenced the DNA obtained from cultured CD4+ T cells. Using its own MiXCR run on the PCR reads, TCRdb lists one record per CDR3 protein. This table holds thousands of distinct CDR3 sequences, 41% found once. The sample's treatment: approximately nine-day PBMC culture with coronavirus spike peptide pools or control peptides (ViraFEST assay). Unexposed donor CD4+ T cells predated the COVID-19 pandemic, collected 2011-2018.

This chain uses TRBV12-3 or TRBV12-4 with TRBJ1-2; TRBD1 is a possible D gene (6 bases). This clonotype was obtained from a human donor in good health. Input material: CD4+ T cells from blood, cultured in vitro. Written as DNA, the CDR3 is TGTGCCAGCAGCCCTAGAGGACAGACCTATGGCTACACCTTC. This gives the protein CASSPRGQTYGYTF.